The present entry profiles one TCR beta chain with its context. Its antigen is still unknown. Unique molecular identifiers were used in preparing the TCRbeta library. MiXCR, run by TCRdb on the PCR reads, gives a single entry per CDR3 protein. Seen here are around 440,000 distinct CDR3 sequences, under 20% observed once, and the top ten hold over 25%. The source of the sample is a study of T-cell reconstitution after alpha-beta-depleted transplantation in children. Study results and limitations: Newly produced T cells mostly provided counts and TCRbeta diversity after one year, as hyperexpanded clones declined. Several hundred expanded graft clones reportedly supplied alpha-beta T cells about two months after transplant.

Germline CDR1 reads DFQATT; CDR2 reads SNEGSKA (reference sequence). Trimming shortened V by 6 bases and J by 7 bases, and 25 bases separated the two germline ends. The CDR3 is 15 residues long. The specimen was PBMCs, mostly from graft donor cells, collected 360 days after TCRalphabeta/CD19-depleted stem cell transplant. This clonotype originated in a boy younger than two who had a stem cell transplant for Wiskott-Aldrich syndrome, so the T cells may come from the graft donor. The chain joins TRBV20-1 to TRBJ2-7; a possible D gene is TRBD1 (6 bases). DNA for the CDR3: TGCAGTGCCTTGTGGATAGGGGGTCGGGGTATGGAGCAGTACTTC. Translated: CSALWIGGRGMEQYF.